The 27 T cell receptor beta chains below were found in one sample sequenced in a study of blood T cell repertoires in COVID-19. The protocol was immunoSEQ multiplex PCR, while the TCRdb copy is restricted to in-frame clones and leaves out a portion. In the table there are approximately 280,000 clones, roughly 89% of which are singletons. Source material: PBMCs or T cells enriched from blood (not recorded which). These receptors were collected from a woman between 18 and 30 years old with acute COVID-19.

The chain is built from TRBV7-9 and TRBJ1-2; no clear D. Germline V gene data show CDR1 as SEHNR and CDR2 as FQNEAQ (reference sequence). V lost 8 bases and J 13 bases, leaving 23 bases between the germline ends. The CDR3 runs 13 residues. CDR3 DNA: TGTGCCAGCTTACAACTGTTGGGAGGAATGGGCACCTTC. Protein: CASLQLLGGMGTF.

The gene calls are TRBV11-2 and TRBJ1-3; D is ambiguous. Trimming removed 0 bases at V and 0 bases at J, with 6 bases between. The CDR3 extends over 15 amino acids. The germline V gene encodes CDR1 SGHAT and CDR2 FQNNGV. The DNA of the CDR3 is TGTGCCAGCAGCTTAGATGCGGACTCTGGAAACACCATATATTTT. It encodes CASSLDADSGNTIYF.

The genes are TRBV7-8 and TRBJ1-6; perhaps TRBD1 as D (6 bases). The V gene lost 6 bases and the J gene lost 3 bases, with 9 bases spanning the gap. Germline assignment: CDR1 SGHVS and CDR2 FQNEAQ. This CDR3 has 14 residues. The CDR3 protein is CASRAGVYNSPLHF. The CDR3 DNA follows: TGTGCCAGCAGAGCAGGGGTCTATAATTCACCCCTCCACTTT.

This clone was seen a single time. J is TRBJ2-5 and V is TRBV7-2, with D perhaps matching TRBD1 (5 bases). V shed 5 bases and J shed 0 bases, with 13 bases lying between them. The length of the CDR3 is 15 residues. Looked up from germline, CDR1 is SGHTA and CDR2 is FQGNSA. CDR3 nucleotide sequence: TGTGCCAGCAGCCGGCAGCTGACAGACCAAGAGACCCAGTACTTC. Translation: CASSRQLTDQETQYF.

The genes are TRBV7-8 and TRBJ2-6; the D is unclear. Deletions cut 0 bases from V and 2 bases from J, with 8 bases between. The CDR3 extends over 16 amino acids. Germline values: CDR1 SGHVS, CDR2 FQNEAQ. CDR3 DNA: TGTGCCAGCAGCTTAGCGCTGGTAGCTGGGGCCAACGTCCTGACTTTC. Protein product: CASSLALVAGANVLTF.

V usage is TRBV28 and J usage is TRBJ2-5; TRBD2 aligns across 11 bases. Germline lookup yields CDR1 MDHEN and CDR2 SYDVKM. With V trimmed by 5 bases and J by 2 bases, 31 bases remained unmatched. The CDR3 has 24 amino acids. The CDR3 coding sequence is TGTGCCAGCAGTAGTTTATTCGGAGGGGTAGCGGGAGGGCCGGGGACCGTGGGACAAGAGACCCAGTACTTC. This translates into CASSSLFGGVAGGPGTVGQETQYF.

CDR3 coding DNA: TGTGCCACCAGCAGAGACGGAGGGAACACCGGGGAGCTGTTTTTT. This translates into CATSRDGGNTGELFF. The J gene is TRBJ2-2, the V gene TRBV15, with D possibly matching TRBD2 (5 bases). CDR3 length: 15 residues. In germline, CDR1 is LNHNV, CDR2 YYDKDF (reference sequence). The V and J ends lost 0 bases and 1 base respectively, with 6 bases between them. Together with reference TRBV15 and TRBJ2-2, the CDR3 gives the full variable domain: DAMVIQNPRYQVTQFGKPVTLSCSQTLNHNVMYWYQQKSSQAPKLLFHYYDKDFNNEADTPDNFQSRRPNTSFCFLDIRSPGLGDTAMYLCATSRDGGNTGELFFGEGSRLTVL.

This rearrangement joins TRBV7-6 to TRBJ2-1, with 10 bases that match TRBD1. Germline-derived CDR1 and CDR2 are SGHVS and FNYEAQ. This CDR3 has 16 amino acids. The V and J ends lost 2 bases and 7 bases, in that order; junction bases with no gene match: 8. In DNA form, the CDR3 reads TGTGCCAGCAGCTTAACGGGACAGGGGATGGGGAATGAGCAGTTCTTC. Amino acid sequence: CASSLTGQGMGNEQFF.

This chain joins TRBV5-1 and TRBJ2-7; 9 bases agree with TRBD2. CDR3 length: 18 amino acids. J lost 5 bases, V lost 4 bases, and 19 bases had no gene match. Germline loops: CDR1 SGHRS, CDR2 YFSETQ. This CDR3 reads CASSRTTSGTSIQNEQYF. The CDR3 DNA is TGCGCCAGCAGCCGAACCACCTCCGGGACTAGCATCCAAAACGAGCAGTACTTC.

The CDR3 is CASSQVTPSTTDTQYF. CDR3 sequence (DNA): TGCGCCAGCAGCCAGGTCACTCCATCTACCACAGATACGCAGTATTTT. The V and J genes are TRBV4-1 and TRBJ2-3; no reliable D call. In germline, CDR1 is MGHRA, CDR2 YSYEKL. V was shortened by 3 bases and J by 2 bases, with 15 bases between the two germline ends. This CDR3 is built from 16 residues.

This chain links TRBV7-3 with TRBJ2-1, with D possibly TRBD1 on 5 matching bases. The CDR3 loop spans 13 amino acids. Trimming stripped 7 bases from V and 11 bases from J, with 18 bases between. The germline CDR1 and CDR2 sequences are SGHTA and FQGTGA. CDR3: CASTRRGDPKQFF. Here the CDR3 DNA reads TGTGCCAGCACGCGAAGGGGCGACCCGAAGCAGTTCTTC.

This chain links TRBV27 with TRBJ2-1; 7 bases line up with TRBD1. The germline V gene has CDR1 MNHEY and CDR2 SMNVEV (reference sequence). The junction had 13 bases not matched to a gene; V was cut back by 3 bases and J by 8 bases. The CDR3 runs to 16 residues. The CDR3 bases are TGTGCCAGCAGTTTTAGGGGGCAGGGGGTGGGCGATGAGCAGTTCTTC. Translated: CASSFRGQGVGDEQFF.

The chain has TRBV4-1 and TRBJ2-1, with a possible D match to TRBD1 (5 bases). Germline lookup yields CDR1 MGHRA and CDR2 YSYEKL. This CDR3 comprises 14 residues. V lost 4 bases to trimming and J lost 7 bases, with 14 bases between them. The CDR3 DNA is TGCGCCAGCAGCCGATATCAGGGTTCGAATGAGCAGTTCTTC. This codes for CASSRYQGSNEQFF.

Regarding this clone: The same CDR3 can be traced to other DNA sequences in this sample. This chain links TRBV18 with TRBJ2-5; a possible D gene is TRBD2 (5 bases). Germline V gene sequence: CDR1 KGHSH, CDR2 LQKENI. There are 14 residues in the CDR3. Trimming shortened V by 3 bases and J by 2 bases, and 10 bases separated the two germline ends. CDR3 sequence reads: CASSPRELQETQYF. In DNA, the CDR3 is TGTGCCAGCTCACCGAGGGAGCTTCAAGAGACCCAGTACTTC. Combining the CDR3 with reference TRBV18 and TRBJ2-5 gives the whole variable domain NAGVMQNPRHLVRRRGQEARLRCSPMKGHSHVYWYRQLPEEGLKFMVYLQKENIIDESGMPKERFSAEFPKEGPSILRIQQVVRGDSAAYFCASSPRELQETQYFGPGTRLLVL.

This chain links TRBV5-5 with TRBJ2-1; no reliable D call. The germline CDR1 and CDR2 sequences are SGHKS and YYEKEE (reference sequence). This CDR3 has 13 amino acids. Trimming removed 0 bases at V and 16 bases at J, with 17 bases between. CDR3 region: CASSLVVARHAFF. CDR3 sequence (DNA): TGTGCCAGCAGCTTGGTTGTGGCTAGGCACGCCTTCTTC.

The chain uses TRBV6-1 and TRBJ1-2; the match to TRBD1 covers 10 bases. This CDR3 contains 17 residues. The trim removed 3 bases at V and 4 bases at J, leaving 11 bases unmatched. The V gene's germline CDR1 is MNHNS and CDR2 SASEGT. CDR3 nucleotide sequence: TGTGCCAGCAGTGATTGGACAGGGGGTCGTGACGGCTATGGCTACACCTTC. Translating it yields CASSDWTGGRDGYGYTF.

The chain couples TRBV6-5 to TRBJ2-5; 7 bases line up with TRBD2. V shed 2 bases and J 5 bases; nucleotides not matched to a gene: 8. The CDR3 runs 15 residues. Germline V gene sequence: CDR1 MNHEY, CDR2 SVGAGI. The CDR3: CASSYTLAGWETQYF. The CDR3 DNA is TGTGCCAGCAGTTACACCTTAGCGGGCTGGGAGACCCAGTACTTC.

The rearrangement links TRBV6-1 to TRBJ2-7; 7 nucleotides align to TRBD2. The germline V gene has CDR1 MNHNS and CDR2 SASEGT. There are 16 residues in the CDR3. Trimming removed 1 base from V and 2 bases from J; junction bases left unmatched: 8. Here the CDR3 DNA reads TGTGCCAGCAGTGAAGGGCTAGCGGCGGGGGCCTACGAGCAGTACTTC. It translates to CASSEGLAAGAYEQYF.

The chain links TRBV19 to TRBJ1-5, with TRBD1 matching over 10 bases. Germline V gene lookup returns CDR1 LNHDA and CDR2 SQIVND (reference sequence). The CDR3 covers 17 residues. Trimming removed 1 base from V and 4 bases from J; junction bases left unmatched: 7. This chain's CDR3 is CASSIGLSDRGNQPQHF. CDR3 coding DNA: TGTGCCAGTAGTATAGGCCTCTCGGACAGGGGGAATCAGCCCCAGCATTTT.

The chain carries TRBV5-6 and TRBJ2-5; possibly TRBD2 for D (7 bases). Germline assignment: CDR1 SGHDT and CDR2 YYEEEE. The V and J ends lost 6 bases and 0 bases respectively, with 15 bases between them. The CDR3 runs 15 residues. In nucleotides, the CDR3 is TGTGCCAGCAACCTATTAGGGGGGGACCAAGAGACCCAGTACTTC. It translates to CASNLLGGDQETQYF.

The V and J genes are TRBV23-1 and TRBJ1-5; 7 bases agree with TRBD1. Being an ORF, TRBV23-1 has a function that is uncertain. The CDR3 sequence is 17 residues long. Trimming at V came to 1 base and at J to 0 bases, leaving 6 bases not matched to a gene. CDR3 region: CASSQYRGSHSNQPQHF. In DNA form, the CDR3 reads TGCGCCAGCAGTCAATACAGGGGATCCCATAGCAATCAGCCCCAGCATTTT.

The V gene is TRBV5-4, the J gene TRBJ2-7, with D possibly TRBD1 on 5 matching bases. The CDR3 totals 15 residues. Germline V gene sequence: CDR1 SGHNT, CDR2 YYREEE (reference sequence). V lost 1 base to trimming and J lost 0 bases, with 11 bases between them. The CDR3 DNA reads TGTGCCAGCAGCTTGCGACAGCTGAGCTCCTACGAGCAGTACTTC. Its translation is CASSLRQLSSYEQYF.

The V call is TRBV30, the J call TRBJ1-2; TRBD1 aligns across 8 bases. CDR1 is GTSNPN, CDR2 SVGIG, per germline (reference sequence). CDR3 length: 12 amino acids. V lost 8 bases, J lost 4 bases, and 6 bases stayed unmatched. The CDR3 loop reads CALSGQAYGYTF. CDR3 DNA: TGTGCCCTCTCGGGACAGGCCTATGGCTACACCTTC.

The chain links TRBV9 to TRBJ1-2; 8 nucleotides match TRBD1. V trimming: 2 bases; J trimming: 4 bases; junction bases outside the gene matches: 10. Germline V gene data show CDR1 as SGDLS and CDR2 as YYNGEE. The CDR3 length is 16 residues. DNA for the CDR3: TGTGCCAGCAGCGTGGACCCCGACAGGGGATTCTATGGCTACACCTTC. It codes for CASSVDPDRGFYGYTF.

The CDR3 reads CASRYGTGFEQYF. As DNA, the CDR3 is TGTGCCAGCAGGTACGGGACAGGGTTCGAGCAGTACTTC. V is TRBV6-5 and J is TRBJ2-7; TRBD1 agrees at 9 bases. The CDR3 has 13 amino acids. The ends lost 6 bases at V and 6 bases at J; junction bases unmatched: 6. Germline assignment: CDR1 MNHEY and CDR2 SVGAGI.

The gene calls are TRBV3-1 (or the pseudogene TRBV3-2) and TRBJ1-2, with D possibly TRBD1 on 5 matching bases. Trimming removed 3 bases at V and 8 bases at J, with 16 bases between. CDR3 length: 14 amino acids. Germline CDR1 reads LGHDT; CDR2 reads YNNKEL (reference sequence). In nucleotides, the CDR3 is TGTGCCAGCAGCCATGCCAGGGCAAAGGGAGGCTACACCTTC. It encodes CASSHARAKGGYTF.

This clone was detected once. One base away lies a much larger clone, so this may be a sequencing read error. V and J are TRBV2 and TRBJ2-1; 7 bases fit TRBD2. Germline CDR1 SNHLY, CDR2 FYNNEI. The CDR3 has 14 residues. The trim removed 4 bases at V and 0 bases at J, leaving 0 bases unmatched. As DNA, the CDR3 is TGTGCCAGCAGTGGCGGGAGCTCCTACAATGAGCAGTTCTTC. This gives the protein CASSGGSSYNEQFF.